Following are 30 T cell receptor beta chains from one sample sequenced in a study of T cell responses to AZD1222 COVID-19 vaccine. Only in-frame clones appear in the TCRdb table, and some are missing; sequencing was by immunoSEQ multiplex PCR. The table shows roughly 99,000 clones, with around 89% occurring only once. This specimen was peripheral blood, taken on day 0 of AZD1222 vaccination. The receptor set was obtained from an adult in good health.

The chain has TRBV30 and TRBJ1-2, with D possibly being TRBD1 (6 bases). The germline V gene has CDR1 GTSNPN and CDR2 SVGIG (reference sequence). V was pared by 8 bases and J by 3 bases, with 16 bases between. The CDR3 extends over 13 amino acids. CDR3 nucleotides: TGTGCCCGGAAGGCAGGGGCGGACTATGGCTACACCTTC. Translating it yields CARKAGADYGYTF.

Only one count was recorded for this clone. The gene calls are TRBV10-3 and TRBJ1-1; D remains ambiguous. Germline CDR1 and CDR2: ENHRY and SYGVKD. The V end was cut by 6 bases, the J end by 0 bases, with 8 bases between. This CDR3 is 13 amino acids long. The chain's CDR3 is CAIRQTLNTEAFF. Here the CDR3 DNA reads TGTGCCATCAGACAGACACTGAACACTGAAGCTTTCTTT.

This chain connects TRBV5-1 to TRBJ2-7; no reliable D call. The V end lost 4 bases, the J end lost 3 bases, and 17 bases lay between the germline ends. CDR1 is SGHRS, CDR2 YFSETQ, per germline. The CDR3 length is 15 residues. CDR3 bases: TGCGCCAGCAGCCCTGTCCCCGGCCCCAACTACGAGCAGTACTTC. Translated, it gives CASSPVPGPNYEQYF.

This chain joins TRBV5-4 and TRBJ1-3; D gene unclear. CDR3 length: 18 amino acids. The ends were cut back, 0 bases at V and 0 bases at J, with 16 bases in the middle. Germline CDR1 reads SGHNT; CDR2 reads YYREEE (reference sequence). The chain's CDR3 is CASSLGPVGAHSGNTIYF. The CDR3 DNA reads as TGTGCCAGCAGCTTGGGTCCGGTTGGCGCACACTCTGGAAACACCATATATTTT.

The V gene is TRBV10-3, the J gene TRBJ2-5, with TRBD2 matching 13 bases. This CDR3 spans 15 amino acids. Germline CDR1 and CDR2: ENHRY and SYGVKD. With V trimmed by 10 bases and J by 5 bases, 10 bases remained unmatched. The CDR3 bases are TGTGCCAGCAGACCGGGACTAGCGGGATGGGAGACCCAGTACTTC. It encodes CASRPGLAGWETQYF.

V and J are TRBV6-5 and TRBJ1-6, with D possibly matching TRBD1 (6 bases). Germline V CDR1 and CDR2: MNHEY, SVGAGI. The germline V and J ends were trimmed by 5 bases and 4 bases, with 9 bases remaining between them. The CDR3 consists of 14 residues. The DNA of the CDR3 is TGTGCCAGCAGTCGACAGGATTATAATTCACCCCTCCACTTT. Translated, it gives CASSRQDYNSPLHF.

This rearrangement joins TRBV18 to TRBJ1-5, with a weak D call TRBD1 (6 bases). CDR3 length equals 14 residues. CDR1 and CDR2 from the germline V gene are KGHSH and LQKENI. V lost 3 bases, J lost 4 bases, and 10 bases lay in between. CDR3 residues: CASSPGGPNQPQHF. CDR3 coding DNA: TGTGCCAGCTCACCGGGGGGCCCAAATCAGCCCCAGCATTTT.

This CDR3 reads CASSQAGWETQYF. For the CDR3, the DNA is TGTGCCAGCAGTCAAGCAGGGTGGGAGACCCAGTACTTC. The chain has TRBV12-3 or TRBV12-4 and TRBJ2-5; D perhaps matches TRBD1 (5 bases). This CDR3 has 13 residues. V was clipped by 5 bases and J by 5 bases, with 12 bases between them.

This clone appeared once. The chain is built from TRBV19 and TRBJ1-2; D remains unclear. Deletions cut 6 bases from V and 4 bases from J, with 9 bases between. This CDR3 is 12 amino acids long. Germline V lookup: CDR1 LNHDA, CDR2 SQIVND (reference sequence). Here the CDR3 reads CASSPDPYGYTF. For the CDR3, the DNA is TGTGCCAGTAGCCCCGACCCCTATGGCTACACCTTC.

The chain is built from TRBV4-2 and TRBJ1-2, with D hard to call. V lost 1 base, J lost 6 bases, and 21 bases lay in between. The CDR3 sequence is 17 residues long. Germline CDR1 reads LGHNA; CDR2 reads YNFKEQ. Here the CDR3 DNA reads TGTGCCAGCAGCCAAGGACCCGCCCTCCTCAATCCCGATGGCTACACCTTC. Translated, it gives CASSQGPALLNPDGYTF.

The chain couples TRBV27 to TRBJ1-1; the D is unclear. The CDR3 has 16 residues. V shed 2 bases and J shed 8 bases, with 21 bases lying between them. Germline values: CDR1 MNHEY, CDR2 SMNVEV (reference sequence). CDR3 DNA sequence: TGTGCCAGCAGTTTACCACGGATCCGCCGGAAAGTGGAAGCTTTCTTT. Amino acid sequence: CASSLPRIRRKVEAFF.

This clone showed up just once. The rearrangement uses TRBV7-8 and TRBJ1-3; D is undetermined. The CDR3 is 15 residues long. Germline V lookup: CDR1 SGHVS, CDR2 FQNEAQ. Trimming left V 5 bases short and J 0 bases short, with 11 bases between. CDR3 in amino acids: CASSPHQSSGNTIYF. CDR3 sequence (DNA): TGTGCCAGCAGCCCACACCAGAGCTCTGGAAACACCATATATTTT.

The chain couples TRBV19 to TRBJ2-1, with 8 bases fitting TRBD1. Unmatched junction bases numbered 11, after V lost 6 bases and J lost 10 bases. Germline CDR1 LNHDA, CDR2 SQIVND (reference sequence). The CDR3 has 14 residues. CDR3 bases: TGTGCCAGTAGCCCGGGACAGGAGGTGTGGGAGCAGTTCTTC. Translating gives CASSPGQEVWEQFF.

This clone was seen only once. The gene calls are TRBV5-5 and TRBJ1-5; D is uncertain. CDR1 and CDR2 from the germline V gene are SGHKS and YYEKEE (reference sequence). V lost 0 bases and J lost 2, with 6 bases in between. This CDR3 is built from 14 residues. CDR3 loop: CASSLEAGNQPQHF. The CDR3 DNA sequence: TGTGCCAGCAGCTTGGAAGCGGGCAATCAGCCCCAGCATTTT.

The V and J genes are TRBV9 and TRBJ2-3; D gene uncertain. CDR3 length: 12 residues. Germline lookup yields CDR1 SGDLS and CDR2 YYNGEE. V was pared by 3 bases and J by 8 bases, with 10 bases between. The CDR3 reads CASSAGPGTQYF. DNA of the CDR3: TGTGCCAGCAGCGCCGGACCAGGTACGCAGTATTTT.

Written as DNA, the CDR3 is TGTGCCAGCACGCTACAGGGCTATGAGCAGTTCTTC. It codes for CASTLQGYEQFF. V usage is TRBV7-9 and J usage is TRBJ2-1, with D perhaps matching TRBD1 (6 bases). V lost 7 bases and J lost 8, with 12 bases in between. Germline V gene sequence: CDR1 SEHNR, CDR2 FQNEAQ (reference sequence). This CDR3 contains 12 residues.

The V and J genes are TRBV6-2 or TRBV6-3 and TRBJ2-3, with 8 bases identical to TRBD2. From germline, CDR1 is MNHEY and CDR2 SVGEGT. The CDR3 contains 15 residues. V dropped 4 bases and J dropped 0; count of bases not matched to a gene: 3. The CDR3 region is CASSSLAGSTDTQYF. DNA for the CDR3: TGTGCCAGCAGTTCGTTAGCGGGAAGCACAGATACGCAGTATTTT.

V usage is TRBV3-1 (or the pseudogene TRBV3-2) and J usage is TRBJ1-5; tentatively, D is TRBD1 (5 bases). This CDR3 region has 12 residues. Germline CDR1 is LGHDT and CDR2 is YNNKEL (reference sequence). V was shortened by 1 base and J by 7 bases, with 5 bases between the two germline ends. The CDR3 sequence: CASSQGGQPQHF. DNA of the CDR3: TGTGCCAGCAGCCAAGGGGGGCAGCCCCAGCATTTT.

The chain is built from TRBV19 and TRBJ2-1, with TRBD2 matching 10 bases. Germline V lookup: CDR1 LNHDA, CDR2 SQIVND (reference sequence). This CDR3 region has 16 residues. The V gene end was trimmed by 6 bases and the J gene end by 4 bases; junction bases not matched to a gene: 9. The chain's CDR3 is CASRRAGTSVYNEQFF. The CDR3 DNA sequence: TGTGCCAGTAGACGAGCCGGGACTAGCGTTTACAATGAGCAGTTCTTC. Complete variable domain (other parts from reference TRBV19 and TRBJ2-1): DGGITQSPKYLFRKEGQNVTLSCEQNLNHDAMYWYRQDPGQGLRLIYYSQIVNDFQKGDIAEGYSVSREKKESFPLTVTSAQKNPTAFYLCASRRAGTSVYNEQFFGPGTRLTVL.

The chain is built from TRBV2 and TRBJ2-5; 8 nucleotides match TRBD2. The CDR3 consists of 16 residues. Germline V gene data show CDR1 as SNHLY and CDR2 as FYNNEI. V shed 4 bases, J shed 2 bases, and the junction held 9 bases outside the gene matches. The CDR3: CASSGRVSGTQETQYF. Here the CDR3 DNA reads TGTGCCAGCAGTGGTAGAGTTAGCGGGACTCAAGAGACCCAGTACTTC.

The CDR3 nucleotides are TGTGCCAGCAGCCTATCAGGGGGCAGTGAGACCCAGTACTTC. As protein: CASSLSGGSETQYF. The chain has TRBV3-1 (or the pseudogene TRBV3-2) and TRBJ2-5, with 8 bases matching TRBD1. Trimming took 4 bases from V and 5 from J; bases not matched to a gene: 6. This CDR3 spans 14 amino acids. Germline V lookup: CDR1 LGHDT, CDR2 YNNKEL (reference sequence).

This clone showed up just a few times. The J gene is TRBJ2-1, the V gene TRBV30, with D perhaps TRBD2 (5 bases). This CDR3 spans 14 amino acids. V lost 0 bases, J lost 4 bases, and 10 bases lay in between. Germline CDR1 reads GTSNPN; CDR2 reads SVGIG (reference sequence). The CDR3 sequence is CAWSVLSGYNEQFF. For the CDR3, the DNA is TGTGCCTGGAGTGTACTGAGCGGTTACAATGAGCAGTTCTTC.

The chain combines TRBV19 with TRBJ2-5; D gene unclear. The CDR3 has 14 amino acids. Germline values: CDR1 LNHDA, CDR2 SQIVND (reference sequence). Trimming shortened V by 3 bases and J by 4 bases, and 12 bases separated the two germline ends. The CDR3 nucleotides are TGTGCCAGTAGTATGTCACCCACGGTAGAGACCCAGTACTTC. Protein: CASSMSPTVETQYF.

The DNA of the CDR3 is TGTGCCAGCAGTGAAGGGACAGCTAGCACAGATACGCAGTATTTT. This gives the protein CASSEGTASTDTQYF. The chain recombines TRBV2 with TRBJ2-3, with D possibly matching TRBD1 (6 bases). The length of the CDR3 is 15 residues. Germline V gene lookup returns CDR1 SNHLY and CDR2 FYNNEI. Trimming stripped 1 base from V and 0 bases from J, with 8 bases between. Looking up the rest from reference TRBV2 and TRBJ2-3 gives the full variable domain: EPEVTQTPSHQVTQMGQEVILRCVPISNHLYFYWYRQILGQKVEFLVSFYNNEISEKSEIFDDQFSVERPDGSNFTLKIRSTKLEDSAMYFCASSEGTASTDTQYFGPGTRLTVL.

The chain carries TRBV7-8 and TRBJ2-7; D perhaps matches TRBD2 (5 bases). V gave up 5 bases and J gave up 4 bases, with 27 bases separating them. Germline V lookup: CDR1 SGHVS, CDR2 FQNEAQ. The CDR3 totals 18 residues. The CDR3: CASSGSGYRAIVPYEQYF. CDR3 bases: TGTGCCAGCAGCGGCTCGGGGTACCGGGCGATAGTTCCTTACGAGCAGTACTTC.

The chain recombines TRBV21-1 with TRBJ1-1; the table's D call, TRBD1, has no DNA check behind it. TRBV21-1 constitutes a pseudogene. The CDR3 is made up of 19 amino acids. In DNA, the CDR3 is TGTGCCAGCAGCACTTTCCCCGGGACAGGGGGTGCTAAGAACACTGAAGCTTTCTTT. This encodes CASSTFPGTGGAKNTEAFF.

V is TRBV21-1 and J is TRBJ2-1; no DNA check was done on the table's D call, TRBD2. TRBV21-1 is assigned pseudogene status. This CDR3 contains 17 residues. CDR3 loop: CASSKGGLAGPYNEQFF. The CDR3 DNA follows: TGTGCCAGCAGCAAGGGGGGACTAGCGGGACCCTACAATGAGCAGTTCTTC.

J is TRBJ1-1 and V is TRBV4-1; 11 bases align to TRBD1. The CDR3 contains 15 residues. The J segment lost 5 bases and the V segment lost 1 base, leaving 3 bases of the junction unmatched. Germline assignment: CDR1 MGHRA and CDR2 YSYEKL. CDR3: CASSQGGQGVTEAFF. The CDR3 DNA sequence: TGCGCCAGCAGCCAAGGGGGACAGGGGGTAACTGAAGCTTTCTTT.

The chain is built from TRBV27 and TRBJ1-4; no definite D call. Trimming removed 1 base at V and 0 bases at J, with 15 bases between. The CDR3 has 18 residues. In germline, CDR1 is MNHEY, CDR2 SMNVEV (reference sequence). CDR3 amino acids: CASSLFSGIGTTNEKLFF. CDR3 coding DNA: TGTGCCAGCAGTTTATTCTCCGGGATCGGTACAACTAATGAAAAACTGTTTTTT.

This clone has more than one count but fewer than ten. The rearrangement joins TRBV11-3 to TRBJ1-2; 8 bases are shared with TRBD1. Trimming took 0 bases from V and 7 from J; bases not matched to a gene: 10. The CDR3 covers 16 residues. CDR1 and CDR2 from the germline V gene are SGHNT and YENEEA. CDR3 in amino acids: CASSLDLPTGGGGYTF. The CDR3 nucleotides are TGTGCCAGCAGCTTAGACCTCCCAACAGGGGGAGGTGGCTACACCTTC.